Listed below are T cell receptor beta chains from one sample, sequenced in a study of T cells in Graves' hyperthyroidism and ophthalmopathy. One entry per CDR3 protein results from TCRdb running MiXCR on the multiplex PCR reads. The table shows a few hundred thousand distinct CDR3 sequences, with roughly 13% occurring only once. The sample comprised blood. These receptor sequences come from a woman in her forties with Graves' ophthalmopathy. The CDR3 runs from the conserved cysteine through the conserved F or W. Fields, in order: J gene, clone size, V gene, CDR3 protein. Not all rows give a size; the values are once, few, many and, for expanded clones, a class.

TRBJ1-2 | many | TRBV20-1 | CSVQSGINYGYTF
TRBJ2-1 | few | TRBV5-1 | CASSLQGFTIYNEQFF
TRBJ1-6 | - | TRBV9 | CASSAGQGVYNSPLHF
TRBJ1-1 | many | TRBV20-1 | CSADAGMNTEAFF
TRBJ2-7 | - | TRBV27 | CASSLTFKNSYEQYF
TRBJ1-4 | many | TRBV15 | CATSPPYREKLFF
TRBJ2-4 | - | TRBV19 | CASSLGGTVGIQYF
TRBJ2-1 | many | TRBV29-1 | CSVQTSGGRNEQFF
TRBJ2-3 | many | TRBV30 | CAWSTGTDTQYF
TRBJ1-1 | many | TRBV20-1 | CSARGWAGTSTEAFF
TRBJ2-5 | many | TRBV28 | CASSPGPKETQYF
TRBJ1-1 | many | TRBV7-2 | CASSLSPGGIEAFF
TRBJ2-5 | few | TRBV7-8 | CASSSTYQETQYF
TRBJ2-1 | many | TRBV6-5 | CASSYLAQSSYNEQFF
TRBJ1-2 | - | TRBV29-1 | CSVVGGGVGYGYTF
TRBJ2-7 | - | TRBV5-1 | CASSLEFRGIGEQYF
TRBJ2-7 | few | TRBV6-1 | CASSPSRGPSYEQYF
TRBJ2-4 | few | TRBV6-1 | CASRDSGTSGKNIQYF
TRBJ2-3 | many | TRBV3-1 | CASSQGIDTQYF
TRBJ1-6 | - | TRBV20-1 | CSARRGDRALSSYNSPLHF
TRBJ2-7 | many | TRBV2 | CASSEGQGMREQYF
TRBJ2-1 | - | TRBV24-1 | CATSGTGAYNEQFF
TRBJ2-7 | many | TRBV2 | CASSEREGPYEQYF
TRBJ2-1 | many | TRBV14 | CASSLRLGFTNEQFF
TRBJ2-7 | - | TRBV30 | CAWRSPRDTYEQYF
TRBJ2-7 | - | TRBV20-1 | CSARDRGYNEQYF